This entry lists 30 T cell receptor beta chains sequenced from one sample in a study of cytomegalovirus exposure and HLA in healthy donors. The PCR employed 60 Vbeta primers together with 13 Jbeta primers. Libraries were prepared by immunoSEQ multiplex PCR; TCRdb keeps only in-frame clonotypes and omits some of them. Of almost 200,000 clones in the sample, roughly 85% were seen once. Input material: PBMCs. These receptor sequences come from a woman aged 25 to 39 in good health and CMV-seropositive.

CDR3 amino acids: CASSRLAGEVNEQFF. In nucleotides, the CDR3 is TGTGCCAGCAGTCGACTAGCGGGAGAAGTAAATGAGCAGTTCTTC. The chain uses TRBV6-6 and TRBJ2-1, with 12 bases lining up with TRBD2. CDR1 and CDR2 (germline): MNHNY, SVGAGI (reference sequence). The CDR3 spans 15 residues. V lost 5 bases and J lost 7; bases outside the gene matches: 6.

Concerning this clone itself: The sample holds other DNA sequences that translate to the same CDR3. V usage is TRBV5-4 and J usage is TRBJ2-5; D is undetermined. The CDR3 has 12 residues. With 1 base removed from V and 2 bases from J, the gap between germline ends came to 3 bases. The germline V gene has CDR1 SGHNT and CDR2 YYREEE (reference sequence). The CDR3 DNA reads as TGTGCCAGCAGCTTGACACAAGAGACCCAGTACTTC. Protein product: CASSLTQETQYF.

V usage is TRBV4-3 and J usage is TRBJ2-3, with 7 bases that match TRBD1. Germline lookup yields CDR1 LGHNA and CDR2 YSLEER. The V gene end was trimmed by 0 bases and the J gene end by 9 bases; junction bases not matched to a gene: 6. This CDR3 has 14 amino acids. For the CDR3, the DNA is TGCGCCAGCAGCCAAGATCCGGACAGGACGACGCAGTATTTT. It specifies CASSQDPDRTTQYF.

The chain combines TRBV5-1 with TRBJ2-3, with 8 bases aligning to TRBD2. The CDR3 length is 17 residues. With 2 bases clipped from V and 1 base from J, the junction kept 9 bases outside the gene matches. The germline V gene has CDR1 SGHRS and CDR2 YFSETQ. Here the CDR3 DNA reads TGCGCCAGCAGCTTCTCGAGCGGGAGTTTTGGCACAGATACGCAGTATTTT. Amino acids: CASSFSSGSFGTDTQYF.

This clone has only one observation. The V and J genes are TRBV4-1 and TRBJ1-2; the D is unclear. The V and J ends lost 0 bases and 6 bases respectively, with 11 bases between them. The CDR3 runs 14 residues. Germline V CDR1 and CDR2: MGHRA, YSYEKL. This CDR3 is CASSQEWRADGYTF. The DNA for the CDR3 is TGCGCCAGCAGCCAAGAATGGCGGGCCGATGGCTACACCTTC.

This rearrangement joins TRBV6-5 to TRBJ2-7; 8 nucleotides line up with TRBD2. This CDR3 spans 15 amino acids. Per the germline V gene, CDR1 is MNHEY and CDR2 is SVGAGI. With V trimmed by 0 bases and J by 7 bases, 8 bases remained unmatched. In DNA form, the CDR3 reads TGTGCCAGCAGTTACTCGACACGGGAGGGCCGGGAGCAGTACTTC. Its protein product is CASSYSTREGREQYF.

The rearrangement uses TRBV19 and TRBJ2-2; 15 positions agree with TRBD2. The V segment lost 4 bases and the J segment 6 bases; nucleotides outside the gene matches: 6. The CDR3 is 17 residues long. The germline gives CDR1 LNHDA, CDR2 SQIVND (reference sequence). CDR3 in DNA: TGTGCCAGTAGTAGGACTAGCGGGAGGGATGCAGCCGGGGAGCTGTTTTTT. Its translation is CASSRTSGRDAAGELFF. The full variable domain, completed using reference TRBV19 and TRBJ2-2, is DGGITQSPKYLFRKEGQNVTLSCEQNLNHDAMYWYRQDPGQGLRLIYYSQIVNDFQKGDIAEGYSVSREKKESFPLTVTSAQKNPTAFYLCASSRTSGRDAAGELFFGEGSRLTVL.

This clone appeared a single time. V usage is TRBV29-1 and J usage is TRBJ2-1; TRBD1 matches at 11 bases. The CDR3 runs to 15 residues. Looked up from germline, CDR1 is SQVTM and CDR2 is ANQGSEA. J lost 8 bases, V lost 1 base, and 7 bases had no gene match. The CDR3 nucleotides are TGCAGCGTTGAAGCGGGCTGGGGACAGGGGGATGAGCAGTTCTTC. Protein sequence: CSVEAGWGQGDEQFF.

This chain links TRBV5-1 with TRBJ1-5; perhaps TRBD1 as D (5 bases). V was pared by 0 bases and J by 7 bases, with 11 bases between. Germline CDR1 SGHRS, CDR2 YFSETQ. CDR3 size: 14 residues. The CDR3 DNA is TGCGCCAGCAGCTTGGAGCAGGGCGGACAGCCCCAGCATTTT. Its translation: CASSLEQGGQPQHF.

This chain joins TRBV5-4 and TRBJ1-1; tentatively, D is TRBD1 (5 bases). The V gene's germline CDR1 is SGHNT and CDR2 YYREEE (reference sequence). This CDR3 contains 15 residues. Trimming stripped 0 bases from V and 5 bases from J, with 14 bases between. Here the CDR3 reads CASSLVPGRATEAFF. The CDR3 DNA reads TGTGCCAGCAGCTTGGTTCCCGGCAGGGCTACTGAAGCTTTCTTT.

The rearrangement joins TRBV5-4 to TRBJ2-1; possible D gene TRBD2, 5 bases. The CDR3 is 15 amino acids. CDR1 is SGHNT and CDR2 is YYREEE in the germline V gene (reference sequence). Trimming removed 2 bases at V and 0 bases at J, with 9 bases between. The CDR3 region is CASSFGAGSYNEQFF. Here the CDR3 DNA reads TGTGCCAGCAGCTTTGGCGCGGGCTCCTACAATGAGCAGTTCTTC.

The rearrangement uses TRBV7-8 and TRBJ2-1; 10 bases fit TRBD1. CDR3 length: 15 residues. CDR1 is SGHVS and CDR2 is FQNEAQ in the germline V gene. Trimming removed 0 bases from V and 8 bases from J; junction bases left unmatched: 4. CDR3 region: CASSLAGTGADEQFF. The DNA for the CDR3 is TGTGCCAGCAGCTTAGCGGGGACAGGGGCCGATGAGCAGTTCTTC.

V usage is TRBV5-1 and J usage is TRBJ1-2, with TRBD1 identical over 9 bases. Germline V gives CDR1 SGHRS, CDR2 YFSETQ. The V and J ends lost 4 bases and 5 bases, in that order; junction bases with no gene match: 18. The CDR3 sequence is 18 residues long. The CDR3 sequence is CASSRTKKRTGDEYGYTF. Here the CDR3 DNA reads TGCGCCAGCAGCCGAACAAAAAAAAGGACAGGGGACGAATATGGCTACACCTTC.

This chain uses TRBV7-8 with TRBJ2-3; a possible D gene is TRBD1 (6 bases). V lost 1 base and J lost 5, with 10 bases in between. The CDR3 is 14 amino acids. From germline, CDR1 is SGHVS and CDR2 FQNEAQ. For the CDR3, the DNA is TGTGCCAGCAGCTTAGGGGGGCTTGTAGATACGCAGTATTTT. Protein product: CASSLGGLVDTQYF.

This clone has just a few counts. The chain couples TRBV9 to TRBJ2-3, with TRBD2 identical over 12 bases. The CDR3 is 18 residues long. V trimming: 0 bases; J trimming: 4 bases; junction bases outside the gene matches: 9. CDR1 SGDLS and CDR2 YYNGEE come from the germline V gene. The CDR3 bases are TGTGCCAGCAGCGTAGTGGCTAGCGGGGGGGCCGGATCAGATACGCAGTATTTT. As protein: CASSVVASGGAGSDTQYF.

J is TRBJ2-1 and V is TRBV5-5; the match to TRBD2 covers 16 bases. The CDR3 spans 17 residues. The germline gives CDR1 SGHKS, CDR2 YYEKEE (reference sequence). V dropped 0 bases and J dropped 8; count of bases not matched to a gene: 5. The CDR3 spells CASSLAGLAGGSHEQFF. DNA of the CDR3: TGTGCCAGCAGCTTGGCGGGACTAGCGGGAGGGTCGCATGAGCAGTTCTTC.

This chain connects TRBV7-9 to TRBJ1-1; D is uncertain. Germline V gene data show CDR1 as SEHNR and CDR2 as FQNEAQ (reference sequence). The germline V and J ends were trimmed by 0 bases and 5 bases, with 7 bases remaining between them. This CDR3 spans 13 amino acids. The CDR3 is CASSLAGRTEAFF. The CDR3 DNA is TGTGCCAGCAGCTTAGCAGGGAGGACTGAAGCTTTCTTT. Drawing the rest from reference TRBV7-9 and TRBJ1-1, the complete variable domain is DTGVSQNPRHKITKRGQNVTFRCDPISEHNRLYWYRQTLGQGPEFLTYFQNEAQLEKSRLLSDRFSAERPKGSFSTLEIQRTEQGDSAMYLCASSLAGRTEAFFGQGTRLTVV.

This clone was seen only once. This chain links TRBV6-6 with TRBJ2-5, with a tentative D call TRBD2 (5 bases). The CDR3 extends over 14 amino acids. V was clipped by 3 bases and J by 2 bases, with 10 bases between them. Germline V gives CDR1 MNHNY, CDR2 SVGAGI (reference sequence). Here the CDR3 reads CASSYWTGQETQYF. The CDR3, as DNA: TGTGCCAGCAGTTATTGGACGGGACAAGAGACCCAGTACTTC.

Note on this clone: Other nucleotide sequences in the sample specify the same CDR3. This sequence joins TRBV6-4 and TRBJ1-2; 10 bases align to TRBD1. Germline CDR1 is MRHNA and CDR2 is SNTAGT. This CDR3 comprises 12 residues. V was pared by 8 bases and J by 5 bases, with 2 bases of the junction left unmatched. The CDR3 DNA reads TGTGCCAGCTCGGACAGGGGGTATGGCTACACCTTC. Protein: CASSDRGYGYTF.

The chain combines TRBV29-1 with TRBJ2-2; D is perhaps TRBD1 (6 bases). Deletions cut 4 bases from V and 7 bases from J, with 16 bases between. CDR1 SQVTM and CDR2 ANQGSEA come from the germline V gene. The CDR3 is made up of 14 amino acids. The CDR3 DNA is TGCAGCGTTGCTGGACAGAAGGGATTCGGGGAGCTGTTTTTT. It is translated as CSVAGQKGFGELFF.

The chain uses TRBV7-9 and TRBJ1-1, with D hard to call. CDR3 length: 14 residues. Trimming stripped 9 bases from V and 1 base from J, with 15 bases between. Germline loops: CDR1 SEHNR, CDR2 FQNEAQ (reference sequence). The DNA for the CDR3 is TGTGCCAGTGAATGGAGGGCCGAGAACACTGAAGCTTTCTTT. It specifies CASEWRAENTEAFF.

The chain recombines TRBV6-4 with TRBJ2-3, with no clear D. Germline V CDR1 and CDR2: MRHNA, SNTAGT. Trimming stripped 2 bases from V and 0 bases from J, with 9 bases between. The length of the CDR3 is 15 residues. The CDR3 DNA follows: TGTGCCAGCAGTGACGGGCCCGAGAGCACAGATACGCAGTATTTT. Translated: CASSDGPESTDTQYF.

This clone showed up just once. This chain links TRBV29-1 with TRBJ2-2; TRBD1 might be the D (5 bases). CDR1 is SQVTM and CDR2 is ANQGSEA in the germline V gene. This CDR3 comprises 13 residues. V dropped 7 bases and J dropped 1 base, with 10 bases sitting between them. CDR3 sequence: CSARAGNTGELFF. The CDR3 nucleotides are TGCAGCGCCAGGGCTGGGAACACCGGGGAGCTGTTTTTT.

The V and J genes are TRBV4-1 and TRBJ2-3; possible D gene TRBD1, 6 bases. The CDR3 is 14 amino acids. Germline CDR1 reads MGHRA; CDR2 reads YSYEKL. With 6 bases removed from V and 5 bases from J, the gap between germline ends came to 15 bases. The CDR3 DNA is TGCGCCAGCAGAGGCAGGGGCTTGAGAGATACGCAGTATTTT. Translation gives CASRGRGLRDTQYF.

The J gene is TRBJ2-7, the V gene TRBV27; 10 bases line up with TRBD1. The length of the CDR3 is 15 residues. Germline V CDR1 and CDR2: MNHEY, SMNVEV (reference sequence). V dropped 5 bases and J dropped 6; count of bases not matched to a gene: 10. The CDR3: CASSNIGTGVSEQYF. The CDR3 DNA sequence: TGTGCCAGCAGTAACATCGGGACAGGGGTCTCCGAGCAGTACTTC.

CDR3 sequence: CASSFRGGTYEQYF. The DNA of the CDR3 is TGTGCCAGCAGCTTTAGGGGTGGAACCTACGAGCAGTACTTC. The rearrangement joins TRBV11-3 to TRBJ2-7; D is possibly TRBD1 (5 bases). From germline, CDR1 is SGHNT and CDR2 YENEEA. The CDR3 runs 14 residues. V lost 3 bases to trimming and J lost 2 bases, with 11 bases between them.

The genes are TRBV6-6 and TRBJ2-7, with a tentative D call TRBD1 (5 bases). The germline V gene has CDR1 MNHNY and CDR2 SVGAGI (reference sequence). The CDR3 spans 13 residues. Trimming took 6 bases from V and 1 from J, leaving 10 bases between them. The CDR3 protein is CASSQRQSYEQYF. The CDR3 region has the DNA TGTGCCAGCAGCCAGAGACAGTCCTACGAGCAGTACTTC.

This rearrangement joins TRBV4-3 to TRBJ2-7; TRBD2 matches 8 bases. In germline, CDR1 is LGHNA, CDR2 YSLEER. This CDR3 is built from 13 residues. Germline trimming cut 0 bases from V and 10 bases from J; bases unmatched to any gene: 5. The CDR3 region is CASSQDSGGIQYF. DNA for the CDR3: TGCGCCAGCAGCCAAGATTCGGGGGGGATCCAGTACTTC.

The V call is TRBV9, the J call TRBJ1-3; D is perhaps TRBD1 (5 bases). Germline V CDR1 and CDR2: SGDLS, YYNGEE. Trimming took off 4 bases at V and 3 bases at J, with 17 bases between the two ends. This CDR3 region has 16 residues. CDR3 nucleotides: TGTGCCAGCAGCCTCGGGGGGGGGACTCATGGAAACACCATATATTTT. The encoded protein is CASSLGGGTHGNTIYF.

J is TRBJ1-1 and V is TRBV7-6, with no clear D. Germline V gives CDR1 SGHVS, CDR2 FNYEAQ. The CDR3 is 14 amino acids. V gave up 1 base and J gave up 1 base, with 7 bases separating them. For the CDR3, the DNA is TGTGCCAGCAGCTTAGTTCGCGGGAACACTGAAGCTTTCTTT. Translating gives CASSLVRGNTEAFF.